Below, 14 T cell receptor beta chains from the same sample are listed, as sequenced in a study of cytomegalovirus exposure and HLA in healthy donors. A multiplex PCR was run with 60 Vbeta primers and 13 Jbeta primers. Assay: immunoSEQ multiplex PCR; the TCRdb copy retains only in-frame clones and omits some. The sample holds about 160,000 clones, roughly 88% seen once. Source material: PBMCs. The receptors here all came from a man in his forties or fifties in good health and CMV-seropositive.

The chain combines TRBV30 with TRBJ1-2; D is perhaps TRBD1 (6 bases). CDR3 size: 15 residues. CDR1 is GTSNPN, CDR2 SVGIG, per germline (reference sequence). V was cut by 3 bases and J by 8 bases, with 22 bases left in between. The CDR3 DNA is TGTGCCTGGAGGCCCTCGGCATGGGGGCGAGGGGGCTACACCTTC. Its protein product is CAWRPSAWGRGGYTF. Filled out from reference TRBV30 and TRBJ1-2, the complete variable domain reads SQTIHQWPATLVQPVGSPLSLECTVEGTSNPNLYWYRQAAGRGLQLLFYSVGIGQISSEVPQNLSASRPQDRQFILSSKKLLLSDSGFYLCAWRPSAWGRGGYTFGSGTRLTVV.

V gene TRBV29-1 combines with J gene TRBJ2-1; 10 nucleotides align to TRBD2. The length of the CDR3 is 13 residues. V was pared by 8 bases and J by 5 bases, with 6 bases of the junction left unmatched. Germline CDR1 reads SQVTM; CDR2 reads ANQGSEA. The CDR3 protein is CSSLAGDNNEQFF. CDR3 bases: TGCAGCTCTCTAGCGGGGGACAACAATGAGCAGTTCTTC.

This clone was seen more than once but under ten times. The rearrangement uses TRBV2 and TRBJ1-1; D unresolved. V gave up 0 bases and J gave up 1 base, with 9 bases separating them. The V gene's germline CDR1 is SNHLY and CDR2 FYNNEI. CDR3 size: 15 residues. The CDR3 sequence: CASSEASSTNTEAFF. For the CDR3, the DNA is TGTGCCAGCAGTGAAGCGTCGTCTACGAACACTGAAGCTTTCTTT. The entire variable domain, with the rest obtained from reference TRBV2 and TRBJ1-1, is as follows: EPEVTQTPSHQVTQMGQEVILRCVPISNHLYFYWYRQILGQKVEFLVSFYNNEISEKSEIFDDQFSVERPDGSNFTLKIRSTKLEDSAMYFCASSEASSTNTEAFFGQGTRLTVV.

The CDR3 DNA is TGTGCCAGTAGTACCGACAGGGGCTATAATTCACCCCTCCACTTT. This sequence encodes CASSTDRGYNSPLHF. The rearrangement links TRBV19 to TRBJ1-6; 8 positions match TRBD1. J was trimmed by 3 bases and V by 4 bases; bases with no gene match: 2. The V gene's germline CDR1 is LNHDA and CDR2 SQIVND (reference sequence). CDR3 length: 15 amino acids.

The V call is TRBV29-1, the J call TRBJ2-1; TRBD2 is a possible D gene (7 bases). Trimming took off 4 bases at V and 2 bases at J, with 12 bases between the two ends. The CDR3 extends over 14 amino acids. Germline CDR1 and CDR2: SQVTM and ANQGSEA. The CDR3 region has the DNA TGCAGCGTTGCGGGGGCGGGAGCCTACAATGAGCAGTTCTTC. Translated: CSVAGAGAYNEQFF.

The genes are TRBV9 and TRBJ1-2; 10 bases are shared with TRBD1. The CDR3 has 16 residues. The V gene's germline CDR1 is SGDLS and CDR2 YYNGEE. The V and J ends lost 3 bases and 4 bases, in that order; junction bases with no gene match: 9. The CDR3 region has the DNA TGTGCCAGCAGCGCCCGGGACAGGGGAATCTTCTATGGCTACACCTTC. This codes for CASSARDRGIFYGYTF. The whole variable domain, remainder taken from reference TRBV9 and TRBJ1-2, is DSGVTQTPKHLITATGQRVTLRCSPRSGDLSVYWYQQSLDQGLQFLIQYYNGEERAKGNILERFSAQQFPDLHSELNLSSLELGDSALYFCASSARDRGIFYGYTFGSGTRLTVV.

The chain carries TRBV19 and TRBJ2-6, with D possibly TRBD1 on 6 matching bases. The germline CDR1 and CDR2 sequences are LNHDA and SQIVND (reference sequence). The CDR3 consists of 16 residues. The V end lost 11 bases, the J end lost 0 bases, and 17 bases lay between the germline ends. The CDR3 region is CASIGARGSGANVLTF. DNA for the CDR3: TGTGCCTCGATAGGAGCCAGGGGCTCTGGGGCCAACGTCCTGACTTTC.

CDR3 loop: CASSLAGTSQETQYF. The CDR3 DNA reads TGCGCCAGCAGCTTGGCTGGGACTAGTCAAGAGACCCAGTACTTC. V and J are TRBV5-1 and TRBJ2-5, with 8 bases lining up with TRBD2. The V gene's germline CDR1 is SGHRS and CDR2 YFSETQ. The CDR3 totals 15 residues. V shed 0 bases, J shed 2 bases, and the junction held 3 bases outside the gene matches.

The chain links TRBV9 to TRBJ2-5, with D maybe TRBD2 (5 bases). Germline assignment: CDR1 SGDLS and CDR2 YYNGEE. This CDR3 has 13 amino acids. With 4 bases removed from V and 5 bases from J, the gap between germline ends came to 12 bases. The CDR3 loop reads CASSPRGGETQYF. CDR3 sequence (DNA): TGTGCCAGCAGCCCCCGAGGCGGGGAGACCCAGTACTTC. Full variable domain (rest looked up from reference TRBV9 and TRBJ2-5): DSGVTQTPKHLITATGQRVTLRCSPRSGDLSVYWYQQSLDQGLQFLIQYYNGEERAKGNILERFSAQQFPDLHSELNLSSLELGDSALYFCASSPRGGETQYFGPGTRLLVL.

V and J are TRBV19 and TRBJ1-4; no clear D. The CDR3 spans 14 residues. V dropped 8 bases and J dropped 5 bases, with 15 bases sitting between them. From germline, CDR1 is LNHDA and CDR2 SQIVND (reference sequence). The CDR3 DNA follows: TGTGCCAGTTCGACCGGGAGTTGGAATGAAAAACTGTTTTTT. Translation gives CASSTGSWNEKLFF.

The chain recombines TRBV11-2 with TRBJ2-3, with 9 bases fitting TRBD1. This CDR3 is 16 amino acids long. V lost 5 bases, J lost 5 bases, and 11 bases stayed unmatched. Germline values: CDR1 SGHAT, CDR2 FQNNGV. The CDR3 spells CASSRSPGQGGDTQYF. The CDR3 DNA reads TGTGCCAGCAGCCGCAGCCCGGGACAGGGTGGAGATACGCAGTATTTT. Together with reference TRBV11-2 and TRBJ2-3, the CDR3 gives the full variable domain: EAGVAQSPRYKIIEKRQSVAFWCNPISGHATLYWYQQILGQGPKLLIQFQNNGVVDDSQLPKDRFSAERLKGVDSTLKIQPAKLEDSAVYLCASSRSPGQGGDTQYFGPGTRLTVL.

The chain has TRBV11-2 and TRBJ1-4; D possibly corresponds to TRBD1 (6 bases). Trimming took 5 bases from V and 1 from J, leaving 11 bases between them. Looked up from germline, CDR1 is SGHAT and CDR2 is FQNNGV. The CDR3 has 15 residues. The CDR3 sequence is CASSPFRGTNEKLFF. The DNA for the CDR3 is TGTGCCAGCAGCCCATTCAGGGGAACTAATGAAAAACTGTTTTTT.

The chain employs TRBV5-6 and TRBJ1-1; maybe TRBD1 (6 bases). This CDR3 region has 14 residues. Germline CDR1 is SGHDT and CDR2 is YYEEEE. Between the trimmed V and J ends, which lost 4 bases and 7 bases, there was a span of 17 bases. CDR3 bases: TGTGCCAGCAGCCCCACGGGGGGACACTTTGAAGCTTTCTTT. It is translated as CASSPTGGHFEAFF.

The count of this clone is one. CDR3 region: CASSMRGQGNTEAFF. The CDR3 nucleotides read TGTGCCAGTAGTATGAGGGGACAGGGGAACACTGAAGCTTTCTTT. The chain is built from TRBV19 and TRBJ1-1; 9 bases map to TRBD1. Germline V lookup: CDR1 LNHDA, CDR2 SQIVND (reference sequence). Losses at the gene ends were 3 bases for V and 1 base for J; bases not matched to a gene: 3. There are 15 residues in the CDR3.